The source of this TCR beta chain is a study of blood T cells in healthy people across ages. A J-beta primer mix and a sample-barcoded 5' primer were used in a second PCR of about 7 to 12 cycles. Each CDR3 protein gets one entry after TCRdb re-called the 5' RACE reads with MiXCR. The table includes fewer than 900,000 distinct CDR3 sequences, over 45% detected once. V was pared by 1 base and J by 4 bases, with 5 bases between. The CDR3 is 12 residues long. CDR1 is DFQATT and CDR2 is SNEGSKA in the germline V gene (reference sequence). This clonotype showed up just a few times. The genes are TRBV20-1 and TRBJ2-1; D gene uncertain. What was sequenced was blood. The TCR was taken from a woman aged 55-69 years in good health. DNA for the CDR3: TGCAGTGCTAGAGGGAAATACAATGAGCAGTTCTTC. It codes for CSARGKYNEQFF.